Following are 10 T cell receptor beta chains from one sample sequenced in a study of blood T cell repertoires in COVID-19. This table comes from immunoSEQ multiplex PCR, and its TCRdb copy is limited to in-frame clones, with some not included. The table lists a few hundred thousand clones, 65% to 90% of them singletons. The sequenced sample consisted of peripheral blood. The receptors were gathered from a human donor in a cohort sampled during active COVID-19.

This rearrangement joins TRBV7-9 to TRBJ2-3; a possible D gene is TRBD1 (5 bases). The V gene's germline CDR1 is SEHNR and CDR2 FQNEAQ (reference sequence). The V end lost 3 bases, the J end lost 2 bases, and 12 bases lay between the germline ends. The CDR3 extends over 15 amino acids. CDR3 loop: CASSFYRRNTDTQYF. In nucleotides, the CDR3 is TGTGCCAGCAGCTTTTACAGGAGAAACACAGATACGCAGTATTTT.

The chain employs TRBV7-9 and TRBJ1-3; no clear D. Trimming cost V 8 bases and J 0 bases, with 11 bases left between them. The CDR3 covers 14 residues. Germline V CDR1 and CDR2: SEHNR, FQNEAQ (reference sequence). CDR3 loop: CASGHGSSGNTIYF. CDR3 sequence (DNA): TGTGCCAGCGGGCACGGAAGCTCTGGAAACACCATATATTTT. Variable domain in full (rest from reference TRBV7-9 and TRBJ1-3): DTGVSQNPRHKITKRGQNVTFRCDPISEHNRLYWYRQTLGQGPEFLTYFQNEAQLEKSRLLSDRFSAERPKGSFSTLEIQRTEQGDSAMYLCASGHGSSGNTIYFGEGSWLTVV.

This chain links TRBV28 with TRBJ2-7; the D gene is possibly TRBD1 (6 bases). The length of the CDR3 is 15 residues. CDR1 and CDR2 from the germline V gene are MDHEN and SYDVKM. V dropped 4 bases and J dropped 2 bases, with 15 bases sitting between them. CDR3 sequence: CASSSQGTRPYEQYF. The CDR3 coding sequence is TGTGCCAGCAGTTCACAAGGGACACGGCCCTACGAGCAGTACTTC.

V gene TRBV20-1 combines with J gene TRBJ2-5; no clear D gene. CDR3 length: 13 amino acids. Germline CDR1 is DFQATT and CDR2 is SNEGSKA (reference sequence). Trimming cost V 3 bases and J 1 base, with 9 bases left between them. CDR3 protein: CSASRWSQETQYF. Written as DNA, the CDR3 is TGCAGTGCTAGTCGTTGGAGCCAAGAGACCCAGTACTTC.

The chain combines TRBV4-1 with TRBJ1-5, with 7 bases lining up with TRBD1. The CDR3 contains 16 residues. Per germline, CDR1 MGHRA and CDR2 YSYEKL. V was clipped by 1 base and J by 4 bases; unmatched bases: 7. This CDR3 is CASSQGGDRINQPQHF. CDR3 bases: TGCGCCAGCAGCCAAGGAGGGGACAGAATAAATCAGCCCCAGCATTTT.

This chain links TRBV27 with TRBJ2-7, with 10 nucleotides matching TRBD1. The CDR3 runs to 14 residues. In germline, CDR1 is MNHEY, CDR2 SMNVEV (reference sequence). Trimming took 5 bases from V and 3 from J; bases not matched to a gene: 4. Here the CDR3 reads CASSPDRGNYEQYF. The CDR3 coding sequence is TGTGCCAGCAGTCCGGACAGGGGGAACTACGAGCAGTACTTC.

The rearrangement uses TRBV28 and TRBJ2-5; D remains unclear. Trimming pared 4 bases from V and 7 bases from J, leaving 16 bases between. Germline values: CDR1 MDHEN, CDR2 SYDVKM. This CDR3 is 14 amino acids long. The CDR3 DNA reads as TGTGCCAGCAGTTCGTCAATCAGGCTGGGGACCCAGTACTTC. This translates into CASSSSIRLGTQYF. The whole variable domain, remainder taken from reference TRBV28 and TRBJ2-5, is DVKVTQSSRYLVKRTGEKVFLECVQDMDHENMFWYRQDPGLGLRLIYFSYDVKMKEKGDIPEGYSVSREKKERFSLILESASTNQTSMYLCASSSSIRLGTQYFGPGTRLLVL.

The chain couples TRBV24-1 to TRBJ2-1, with a possible D match to TRBD2 (6 bases). The germline V gene encodes CDR1 KGHDR and CDR2 SFDVKD. The CDR3 runs 14 residues. With 3 bases removed from V and 9 bases from J, the gap between germline ends came to 14 bases. CDR3 nucleotide sequence: TGTGCCACCAGTGATGCGACTAGGCCAGGTGAGCAGTTCTTC. This translates into CATSDATRPGEQFF.

The chain has TRBV15 and TRBJ2-5, with D uncertain. From germline, CDR1 is LNHNV and CDR2 YYDKDF (reference sequence). The CDR3 extends over 15 amino acids. V was shortened by 1 base and J by 4 bases, with 13 bases between the two germline ends. The chain's CDR3 is CATSRGHSLLETQYF. CDR3 nucleotide sequence: TGTGCCACCAGCAGAGGGCACAGCCTTTTAGAGACCCAGTACTTC.

This clone was observed once. The junction and the germline gene differ at one end; a read error may be behind it. This chain joins TRBV5-5 and TRBJ2-7; D remains unclear. CDR1 and CDR2 (germline): SGHKS, YYEKEE (reference sequence). The CDR3 sequence is 12 residues long. The CDR3, as DNA: TGTGCCAGCAGCTTTGACACCGCAAGTGTGGACTTC. Its translation is CASSFDTASVDF.